Sequencing of this T cell receptor (beta chain) was carried out in a study of T cells after yellow fever vaccination. About the study: Preparation used SMART-Seq v4 Ultra Low Input for the low-cell-number fractions. Points from the study as a whole: Clones that expanded after primary vaccination mostly reappeared after the booster (roughly 96% CD4, 88% CD8). Weaker overall, the secondary response nonetheless peaked faster (day 5 versus 15).

On this clonotype itself: Its antigen is currently unknown.

As TCR cDNA was made by 5'RACE template switching, a universal primer site and UMIs were added. TCRdb called the 5' RACE reads again in MiXCR, with one record for every CDR3 protein. The sample includes approximately 610,000 distinct CDR3 sequences, around a sixth of them seen just once. The CDR3 has 14 residues. Germline CDR1 and CDR2: MNHEY and SVGEGT. V was pared by 9 bases and J by 0 bases, with 13 bases between. The source of this sequence is a man aged 18 to 30 who received the YFV17D yellow fever vaccine. The chain is built from TRBV6-2 or TRBV6-3 and TRBJ2-3; D may be TRBD1 (5 bases). The sample in question was PBMCs, obtained about 5 days after the first yellow fever vaccination. The CDR3 coding sequence is TGTGCCAGTCAGACAGTGCAAAGCACAGATACGCAGTATTTT. It encodes CASQTVQSTDTQYF.